Here is one TCR beta chain with its context. Its target is unknown. The junction departs from the called germline gene at one end, perhaps through a read error. The sample carries other DNA sequences with the same CDR3. This sample is part of a study of cytomegalovirus exposure and HLA in healthy donors. Study-level findings and limits: Accurate HLA-A and HLA-B prediction from TCR beta sequences was reported for most subjects. Reports described diagnosis of cytomegalovirus status by the classifier as highly specific and sensitive. Most TCR beta V segments were productive about 90% or about 30% of the time in an earlier analysis.

Looked up from germline, CDR1 is SGHVS and CDR2 is FQNEAQ. The CDR3 is 17 residues long. 60 Vbeta and 13 Jbeta primers were used in PCR. Repertoires were generated with immunoSEQ multiplex PCR, while TCRdb's copy carries only in-frame clones and drops some. The table records 100,000 to 150,000 clones, roughly 75% of them present only once. The sequenced material came from PBMCs. This TCR was sampled from a female donor in good health and CMV-seronegative. The chain recombines TRBV7-8 with TRBJ1-1; possible D gene TRBD1, 5 bases. The CDR3 coding sequence is TGTGCCAGCAGCTTAGCGTTGCCAGGGTCAATGAACACTGAAGCCTTCTTT. Amino acids: CASSLALPGSMNTEAFF.